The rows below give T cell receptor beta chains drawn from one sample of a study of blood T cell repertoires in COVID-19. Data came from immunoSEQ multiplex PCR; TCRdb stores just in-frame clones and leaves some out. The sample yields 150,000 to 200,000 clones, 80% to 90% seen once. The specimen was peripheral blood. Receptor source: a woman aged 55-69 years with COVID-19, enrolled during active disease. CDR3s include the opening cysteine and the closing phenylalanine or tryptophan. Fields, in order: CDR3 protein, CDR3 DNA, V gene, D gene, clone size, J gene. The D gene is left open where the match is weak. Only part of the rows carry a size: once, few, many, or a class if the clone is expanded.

cdr3_aa: CASSSRTGGELFF; cdr3_nt: TGTGCCAGCAGCTCTCGGACAGGCGGGGAGCTGTTTTTT; v_call: TRBV7-3; d_call: TRBD1; clone_size: -; j_call: TRBJ2-2
cdr3_aa: CASTLDRQYYGYTF; cdr3_nt: TGTGCCAGCACCCTTGACAGGCAGTACTATGGCTACACCTTC; v_call: TRBV5-4; d_call: -; clone_size: -; j_call: TRBJ1-2
cdr3_aa: CASSLIPSLAGDRTGELFF; cdr3_nt: TGTGCCAGCAGCTTAATCCCTAGTCTAGCGGGAGATCGCACCGGGGAGCTGTTTTTT; v_call: TRBV7-3; d_call: TRBD2; clone_size: -; j_call: TRBJ2-2
cdr3_aa: CASSPSFVNTIYF; cdr3_nt: TGCGCCAGCAGCCCCTCTTTTGTAAACACCATATATTTT; v_call: TRBV4-3; d_call: -; clone_size: -; j_call: TRBJ1-3
cdr3_aa: CAWSTGVNTEAFF; cdr3_nt: TGTGCCTGGAGTACAGGGGTGAACACTGAAGCTTTCTTT; v_call: TRBV30; d_call: TRBD1; clone_size: -; j_call: TRBJ1-1
cdr3_aa: CASSPRTGPRMNTEAFF; cdr3_nt: TGTGCCAGCAGCCCCCGGACAGGGCCTCGTATGAACACTGAAGCTTTCTTT; v_call: TRBV7-6; d_call: TRBD1; clone_size: -; j_call: TRBJ1-1
cdr3_aa: CAWSGTEAFF; cdr3_nt: TGTGCCTGGTCCGGGACTGAAGCTTTCTTT; v_call: TRBV30; d_call: -; clone_size: -; j_call: TRBJ1-1
cdr3_aa: CASRTALQGGQYF; cdr3_nt: TGTGCCAGCAGAACCGCCCTACAGGGGGGACAGTACTTC; v_call: TRBV6-6; d_call: TRBD1; clone_size: -; j_call: TRBJ2-7
cdr3_aa: CASSSAPTGSYEQYF; cdr3_nt: TGCGCCAGCAGCTCAGCCCCGACAGGGAGCTACGAGCAGTACTTC; v_call: TRBV5-1; d_call: TRBD1; clone_size: -; j_call: TRBJ2-7
cdr3_aa: CASSRENPNYGYTF; cdr3_nt: TGTGCCAGCAGCCGGGAGAATCCTAACTATGGCTACACCTTC; v_call: TRBV3-1/TRBV3-2; d_call: -; clone_size: -; j_call: TRBJ1-2
cdr3_aa: CASSKGQGGGYTF; cdr3_nt: TGTGCCAGCAGTAAGGGACAGGGAGGTGGCTACACCTTC; v_call: TRBV6-5; d_call: TRBD1; clone_size: -; j_call: TRBJ1-2
cdr3_aa: CASSPLAGVRDTQYF; cdr3_nt: TGTGCCAGTAGCCCACTCGCGGGAGTGAGAGATACGCAGTATTTT; v_call: TRBV19; d_call: TRBD2; clone_size: once; j_call: TRBJ2-3
cdr3_aa: CASSLPQRVFSYEQYF; cdr3_nt: TGTGCCAGCAGTTTACCACAGCGGGTCTTCTCCTACGAGCAGTACTTC; v_call: TRBV27; d_call: -; clone_size: -; j_call: TRBJ2-7
cdr3_aa: CASSKSAGQVSNYGYTF; cdr3_nt: TGTGCCAGCAGCAAAAGTGCGGGACAGGTTTCTAACTATGGCTACACCTTC; v_call: TRBV11-3; d_call: TRBD1; clone_size: -; j_call: TRBJ1-2
cdr3_aa: CASSLQGTLSGNTIYF; cdr3_nt: TGTGCCAGCAGCTTGCAGGGGACCCTCTCTGGAAACACCATATATTTT; v_call: TRBV7-2; d_call: -; clone_size: -; j_call: TRBJ1-3
cdr3_aa: CASSHAGTSGGGTFYEQYF; cdr3_nt: TGCGCCAGCAGCCATGCCGGGACTAGCGGGGGGGGAACTTTCTACGAGCAGTACTTC; v_call: TRBV4-1; d_call: TRBD2; clone_size: -; j_call: TRBJ2-7
cdr3_aa: CASSLGLAGSYEQYF; cdr3_nt: TGTGCCAGCAGCCTCGGACTAGCGGGATCCTACGAGCAGTACTTC; v_call: TRBV7-2; d_call: TRBD2; clone_size: -; j_call: TRBJ2-7
cdr3_aa: CATSRTIADASPLHF; cdr3_nt: TGTGCCACCAGCAGAACAATAGCCGACGCTTCACCCCTCCACTTT; v_call: TRBV15; d_call: -; clone_size: -; j_call: TRBJ1-6
cdr3_aa: CASSQDRRVPFF; cdr3_nt: TGTGCCAGCAGCCAAGATCGGAGGGTCCCCTTCTTC; v_call: TRBV3-1/TRBV3-2; d_call: -; clone_size: -; j_call: TRBJ2-1
cdr3_aa: CASSFRDRVVEKLFF; cdr3_nt: TGTGCCAGCAGCTTCAGGGACAGGGTAGTCGAAAAACTGTTTTTT; v_call: TRBV7-6; d_call: TRBD1; clone_size: -; j_call: TRBJ1-4
cdr3_aa: CATSDSRTGRGTEAFF; cdr3_nt: TGTGCCACCAGTGATTCCCGGACAGGGAGGGGAACTGAAGCTTTCTTT; v_call: TRBV24-1; d_call: TRBD1; clone_size: -; j_call: TRBJ1-1
cdr3_aa: CASSRGRNYGYTF; cdr3_nt: TGTGCCAGCAGTAGAGGAAGAAACTATGGCTACACCTTC; v_call: TRBV6-2/TRBV6-3; d_call: -; clone_size: -; j_call: TRBJ1-2
cdr3_aa: CASSRGTSGYNEQFF; cdr3_nt: TGTGCCAGCAGCCGAGGGACTAGCGGTTACAATGAGCAGTTCTTC; v_call: TRBV7-9; d_call: TRBD2; clone_size: once; j_call: TRBJ2-1
cdr3_aa: CASSYTNGLAGGYEQYF; cdr3_nt: TGTGCCAGCAGCTACACCAACGGACTAGCGGGAGGCTACGAGCAGTACTTC; v_call: TRBV5-7; d_call: TRBD2; clone_size: -; j_call: TRBJ2-7
cdr3_aa: CASSPRGQGDNQPQHF; cdr3_nt: TGTGCCAGTAGTCCCCGCGGACAGGGGGACAATCAGCCCCAGCATTTT; v_call: TRBV19; d_call: TRBD1; clone_size: -; j_call: TRBJ1-5